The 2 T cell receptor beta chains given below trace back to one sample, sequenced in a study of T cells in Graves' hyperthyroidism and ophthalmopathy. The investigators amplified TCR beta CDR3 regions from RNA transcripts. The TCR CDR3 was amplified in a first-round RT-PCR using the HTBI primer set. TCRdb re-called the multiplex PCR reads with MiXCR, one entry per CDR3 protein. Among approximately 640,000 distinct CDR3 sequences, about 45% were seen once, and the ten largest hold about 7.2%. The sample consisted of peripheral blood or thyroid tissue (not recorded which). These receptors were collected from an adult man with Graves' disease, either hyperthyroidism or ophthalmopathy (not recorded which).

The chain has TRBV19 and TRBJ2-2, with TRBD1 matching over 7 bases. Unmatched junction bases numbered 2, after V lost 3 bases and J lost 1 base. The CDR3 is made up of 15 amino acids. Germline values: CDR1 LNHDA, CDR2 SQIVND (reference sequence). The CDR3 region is CASSIRTGNTGELFF. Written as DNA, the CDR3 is TGTGCCAGTAGTATCCGGACAGGGAACACCGGGGAGCTGTTTTTT.

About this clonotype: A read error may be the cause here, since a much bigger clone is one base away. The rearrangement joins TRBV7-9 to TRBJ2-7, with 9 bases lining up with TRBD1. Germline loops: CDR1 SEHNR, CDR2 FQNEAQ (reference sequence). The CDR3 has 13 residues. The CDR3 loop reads CASARDRAYERYF. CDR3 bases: TGTGCCAGCGCCCGGGACAGGGCCTACGAGCGGTACTTC.